The 8 T cell receptor beta chains listed next were all sequenced from one sample in a study of blood T cell repertoires in COVID-19 (TCRdb year 2020). Library prep was done by the immunoSEQ multiplex PCR assay. As stored in TCRdb, this immuneACCESS dataset retains in-frame rearrangements with V and J assigned. A fraction of the clones does not appear; measured against another copy, unresolved V genes explain less than half of the discrepancy, and the remainder lacks a known reason. This sample lists about 180,000 clones; about 81% were detected once. The leading ten clones occupy about 10% of the sample. The sample consisted of peripheral blood. These receptor sequences come from a woman of 80 years or more with COVID-19, enrolled during active disease.

The J gene is TRBJ2-5, the V gene TRBV3-1 (or the pseudogene TRBV3-2); 7 bases line up with TRBD1. Germline assignment: CDR1 LGHDT and CDR2 YNNKEL (reference sequence). CDR3 length equals 14 residues. Trimming removed 1 base from V and 5 bases from J; junction bases left unmatched: 4. The CDR3 region has the DNA TGTGCCAGCAGCCAAGCACAGGGGTATGAGACCCAGTACTTC. Protein: CASSQAQGYETQYF.

This chain joins TRBV5-4 and TRBJ1-1, with TRBD1 matching over 7 bases. The CDR3 consists of 16 residues. Germline trimming cut 0 bases from V and 5 bases from J; bases unmatched to any gene: 10. CDR1 SGHNT and CDR2 YYREEE come from the germline V gene (reference sequence). The CDR3 reads CASSLGGVRGRTEAFF. The CDR3 bases are TGTGCCAGCAGCTTGGGAGGGGTCAGGGGGAGGACTGAAGCTTTCTTT.

The count of this clone is one. This chain connects TRBV13 to TRBJ2-6, with a possible D match to TRBD1 (5 bases). This CDR3 is 15 amino acids long. Trimming stripped 3 bases from V and 2 bases from J, with 8 bases between. Germline V gives CDR1 PRHDT, CDR2 FYEKMQ (reference sequence). CDR3 sequence reads: CASSFSRAGANVLTF. Written as DNA, the CDR3 is TGTGCCAGCAGCTTTTCCAGGGCTGGGGCCAACGTCCTGACTTTC.

This chain uses TRBV6-2 or TRBV6-3 with TRBJ2-7; 8 bases line up with TRBD2. The CDR3 consists of 17 residues. V dropped 2 bases and J dropped 0; count of bases not matched to a gene: 9. The germline V gene encodes CDR1 MNHEY and CDR2 SVGEGT. The CDR3 reads CASSYPPGGGSSYEQYF. CDR3 DNA sequence: TGTGCCAGCAGTTACCCCCCCGGGGGGGGGAGCTCCTACGAGCAGTACTTC.

This clone was seen only a few times. This sequence joins TRBV5-5 and TRBJ1-3; a weak D match, TRBD1 (5 bases). CDR1 and CDR2 (germline): SGHKS, YYEKEE (reference sequence). This CDR3 region has 14 residues. Trimming took off 0 bases at V and 6 bases at J, with 10 bases between the two ends. The CDR3 loop reads CASSLVGASNTIYF. CDR3 DNA sequence: TGTGCCAGCAGCTTGGTAGGGGCCTCAAACACCATATATTTT. Combining the CDR3 with reference TRBV5-5 and TRBJ1-3 gives the whole variable domain DAGVTQSPTHLIKTRGQQVTLRCSPISGHKSVSWYQQVLGQGPQFIFQYYEKEERGRGNFPDRFSARQFPNYSSELNVNALLLGDSALYLCASSLVGASNTIYFGEGSWLTVV.

This chain joins TRBV19 and TRBJ2-7; D remains ambiguous. This CDR3 is built from 14 residues. Trimming shortened V by 1 base and J by 0 bases, and 7 bases separated the two germline ends. Germline values: CDR1 LNHDA, CDR2 SQIVND (reference sequence). The CDR3 DNA reads as TGTGCCAGTAGTATAGGAATCAGCTCCTACGAGCAGTACTTC. This sequence encodes CASSIGISSYEQYF.

A few counts support this clone. The chain links TRBV27 to TRBJ2-2; 7 positions agree with TRBD1. There are 16 residues in the CDR3. Losses at the gene ends were 1 base for V and 2 bases for J; bases not matched to a gene: 4. CDR1 is MNHEY, CDR2 SMNVEV, per germline (reference sequence). CDR3 region: CASSLLNRGNTGELFF. CDR3 coding DNA: TGTGCCAGCAGTTTATTGAACAGGGGAAACACCGGGGAGCTGTTTTTT.

This chain links TRBV12-5 with TRBJ1-1, with D maybe TRBD1 (6 bases). The germline gives CDR1 LGHNT, CDR2 FRNRAP. The CDR3 has 15 residues. Trimming cost V 6 bases and J 4 bases, with 18 bases left between them. In DNA form, the CDR3 reads TGTGCTAGTGGGTTCCAGGGGAACGGGCGCACTGAAGCTTTCTTT. It yields the protein CASGFQGNGRTEAFF.